Described below is a single T cell receptor (beta chain) sequence and its context. The data were taken from a study of control samples from healthy donors and cancer patients. Here immunoSEQ multiplex PCR was the method, and the copy in TCRdb shows in-frame clones only, minus some. Of about 130,000 clones listed, more than 80% were seen once; the top ten hold roughly 2.5%. The length of the CDR3 is 15 residues. The germline V gene has CDR1 MGHRA and CDR2 YSYEKL. Losses at the gene ends were 0 bases for V and 3 bases for J; bases not matched to a gene: 1. The chain employs TRBV4-1 and TRBJ2-1; 8 bases are a match to TRBD1. This clonotype originated in a man aged 40-50 years in good health. The sequenced sample consisted of blood. CDR3 residues: CASSQDRGHYNEQFF. As DNA, the CDR3 is TGCGCCAGCAGCCAAGACAGGGGGCACTACAATGAGCAGTTCTTC.